The rows below give T cell receptor beta chains drawn from one sample of a study of Graves' ophthalmopathy and Graves' hyperthyroidism. Each CDR3 protein gets one entry after TCRdb re-called the multiplex PCR reads with MiXCR. Of approximately 380,000 distinct CDR3 sequences in the sample, roughly 20% were seen once. Specimen: peripheral blood. Receptor source: a young woman with stable Graves' hyperthyroidism. Each CDR3 is given with its conserved first and last residue. A D gene is named only where the DNA matches it firmly. Clone sizes are given selectively: once, few, many, or a class where the clone is expanded.

TRBJ2-2 TRBV7-9 TRBD1 many CASSPTDRGTGELFF TGTGCCAGCAGCCCAACGGACAGGGGCACCGGGGAGCTGTTTTTT
TRBJ1-1 TRBV11-1 . . CASSLGSGQTFNTEAFF TGTGCCAGCAGCTTAGGGTCCGGCCAGACCTTTAACACTGAAGCTTTCTTT
TRBJ2-7 TRBV19 TRBD1 many CASTEQGQGDYEQYF TGTGCCAGTACCGAGCAGGGACAGGGTGACTACGAGCAGTACTTC
TRBJ2-7 TRBV4-3 . many CASSPADRITYEQYF TGCGCCAGCAGCCCAGCAGACAGAATAACCTACGAGCAGTACTTC
TRBJ1-3 TRBV20-1 . many CSARPQGKGNTIYF TGCAGTGCTAGACCCCAGGGGAAGGGAAACACCATATATTTT
TRBJ2-7 TRBV7-2 TRBD2 . CASSLVGGRAQEQYF TGTGCCAGCAGCTTAGTGGGCGGGAGGGCCCAGGAGCAGTACTTC
TRBJ1-1 TRBV12-5 . . CASGSQGRTEAFF TGTGCTAGTGGCTCCCAGGGGCGCACTGAAGCTTTCTTT
TRBJ2-7 TRBV6-1 TRBD1 many CASSESTDRGHEQYF TGTGCCAGCAGTGAATCCACGGACAGGGGACACGAGCAGTACTTC
TRBJ2-4 TRBV2 . many CASSAGPPENIQYF TGTGCCAGCAGTGCGGGTCCCCCCGAAAACATTCAGTACTTC
TRBJ2-2 TRBV9 . few CASGGLTGELFF TGTGCCAGCGGGGGCTTGACCGGGGAGCTGTTTTTT
TRBJ2-5 TRBV20-1 TRBD2 few CSAASGGPQETQYF TGCAGTGCTGCTAGCGGGGGACCCCAAGAGACCCAGTACTTC